This T cell receptor beta chain was profiled in a study of blood T cell repertoires in COVID-19. Sequencing used immunoSEQ multiplex PCR; TCRdb keeps in-frame clones, though not all of them. Of some 190,000 clones listed, 75% to 85% were seen once; the top ten hold about a sixth. Participants came from about 24 US areas, aged about 18 to 95 years. The CDR3 length is 15 residues. The germline V gene has CDR1 MNHEY and CDR2 SMNVEV (reference sequence). Trimming took 5 bases from V and 4 from J, leaving 12 bases between them. This TCR was recovered from a woman aged 50 to 65 with acute COVID-19. This sequence joins TRBV27 and TRBJ1-6, with D tentatively TRBD1 (5 bases). The sample consisted of PBMCs or T cells enriched from blood (not recorded which). CDR3 in DNA: TGTGCCAGCAGTCCGTCGACAGTGTATAATTCACCCCTCCACTTT. Its translation is CASSPSTVYNSPLHF.